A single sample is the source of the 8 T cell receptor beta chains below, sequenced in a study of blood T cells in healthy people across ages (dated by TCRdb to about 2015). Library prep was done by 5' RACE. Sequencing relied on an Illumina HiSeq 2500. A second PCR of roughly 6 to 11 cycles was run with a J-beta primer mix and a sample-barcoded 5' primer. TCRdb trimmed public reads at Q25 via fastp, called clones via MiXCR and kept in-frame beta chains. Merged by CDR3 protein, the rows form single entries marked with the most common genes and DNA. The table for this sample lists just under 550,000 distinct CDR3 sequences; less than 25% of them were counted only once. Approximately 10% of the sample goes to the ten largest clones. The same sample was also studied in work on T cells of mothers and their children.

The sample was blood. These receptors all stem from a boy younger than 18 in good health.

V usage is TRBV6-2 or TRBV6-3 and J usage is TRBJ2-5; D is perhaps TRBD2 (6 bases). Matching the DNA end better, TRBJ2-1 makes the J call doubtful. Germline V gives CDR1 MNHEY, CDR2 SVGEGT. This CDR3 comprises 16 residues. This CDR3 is CASSYPPGRRCNEQFF. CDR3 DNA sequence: TGTGCCAGCAGTTACCCTCCCGGGAGACGGTGCAATGAGCAGTTCTTC.

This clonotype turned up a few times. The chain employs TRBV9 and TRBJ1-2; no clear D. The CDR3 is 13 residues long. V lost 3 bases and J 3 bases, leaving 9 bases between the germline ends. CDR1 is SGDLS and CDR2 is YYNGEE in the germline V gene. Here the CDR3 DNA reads TGTGCCAGCAGCGCCTCCCGCGACTATGGCTACACCTTC. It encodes CASSASRDYGYTF.

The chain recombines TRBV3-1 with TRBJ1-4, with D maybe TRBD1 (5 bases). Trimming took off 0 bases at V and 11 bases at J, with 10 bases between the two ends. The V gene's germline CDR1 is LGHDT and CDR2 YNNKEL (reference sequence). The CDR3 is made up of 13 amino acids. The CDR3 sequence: CASSQDVGRKLFF. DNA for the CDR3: TGTGCCAGCAGCCAAGATGTGGGGCGCAAACTGTTTTTT.

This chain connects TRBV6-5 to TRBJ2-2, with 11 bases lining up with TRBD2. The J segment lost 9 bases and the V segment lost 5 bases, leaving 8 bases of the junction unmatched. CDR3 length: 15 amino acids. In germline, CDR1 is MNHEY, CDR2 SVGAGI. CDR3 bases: TGTGCCAGCAGTCCCCTAGCGGGGGGCCTTAGGGAGCTGTTTTTT. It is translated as CASSPLAGGLRELFF.

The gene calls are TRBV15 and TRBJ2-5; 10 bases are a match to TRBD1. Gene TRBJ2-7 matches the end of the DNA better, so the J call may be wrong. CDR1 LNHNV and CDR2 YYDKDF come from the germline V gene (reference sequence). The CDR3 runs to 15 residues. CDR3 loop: CATSTRTGGNYEQYF. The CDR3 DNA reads TGTGCCACCAGCACCCGGACAGGGGGGAATTACGAGCAGTACTTC.

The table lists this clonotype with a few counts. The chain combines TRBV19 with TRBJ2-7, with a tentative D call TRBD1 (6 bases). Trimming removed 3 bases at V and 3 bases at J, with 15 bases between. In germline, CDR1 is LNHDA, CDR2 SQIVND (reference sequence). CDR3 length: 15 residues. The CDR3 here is CASSISWQGSYEQYF. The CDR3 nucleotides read TGTGCCAGTAGTATCTCCTGGCAGGGGAGCTACGAGCAGTACTTC.

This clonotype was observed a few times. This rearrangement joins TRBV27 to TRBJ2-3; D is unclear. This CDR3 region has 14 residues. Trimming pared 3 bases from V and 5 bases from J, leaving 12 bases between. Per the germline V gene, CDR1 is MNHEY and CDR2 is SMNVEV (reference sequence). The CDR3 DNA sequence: TGTGCCAGCAGTTTTTGGGCAAGTATAGATACGCAGTATTTT. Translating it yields CASSFWASIDTQYF.

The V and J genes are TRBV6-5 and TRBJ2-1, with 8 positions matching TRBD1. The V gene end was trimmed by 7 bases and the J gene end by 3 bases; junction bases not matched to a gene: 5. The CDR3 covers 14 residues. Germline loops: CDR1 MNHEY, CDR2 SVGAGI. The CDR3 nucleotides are TGTGCCAGCACTCAGACAGGGGTCTACAATGAGCAGTTCTTC. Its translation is CASTQTGVYNEQFF.